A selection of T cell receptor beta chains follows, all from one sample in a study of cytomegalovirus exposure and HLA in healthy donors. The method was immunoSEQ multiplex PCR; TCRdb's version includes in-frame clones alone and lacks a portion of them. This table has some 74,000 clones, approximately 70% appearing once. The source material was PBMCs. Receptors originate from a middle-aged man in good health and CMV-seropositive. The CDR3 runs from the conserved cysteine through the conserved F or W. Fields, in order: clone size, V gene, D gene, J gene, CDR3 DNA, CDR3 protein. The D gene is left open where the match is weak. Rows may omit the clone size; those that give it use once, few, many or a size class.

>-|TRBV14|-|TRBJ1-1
TGTGCCAGCAGCCAAGGGGCAGGGGTGAACACTGAAGCTTTCTTT
CASSQGAGVNTEAFF
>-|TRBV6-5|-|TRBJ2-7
TGTGCCAGCAGGGCGGGCCCTACCTACGAGCAGTACTTC
CASRAGPTYEQYF
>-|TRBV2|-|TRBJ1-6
TGTGCCAGCAGCCCCACCAGGGCGAATTCACCCCTCCACTTT
CASSPTRANSPLHF
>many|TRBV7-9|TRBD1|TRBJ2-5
TGTGCCAGCAGCCTGTTGGACAGGGGGGATCAAGAGACCCAGTACTTC
CASSLLDRGDQETQYF
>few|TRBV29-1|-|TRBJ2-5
TGCAGCGTGGAACCGGGAACACAAGAGACCCAGTACTTC
CSVEPGTQETQYF
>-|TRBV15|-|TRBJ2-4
TGTGCCACCAGCAGAGTAGGGGGATTTCAGTACTTC
CATSRVGGFQYF
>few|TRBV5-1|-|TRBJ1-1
TGCGCCAGCAGCCCTCGGGTTGGCGGAACTGAAGCTTTCTTT
CASSPRVGGTEAFF
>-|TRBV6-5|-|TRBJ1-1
TGTGCCAGCAGGCCGACAGGAGCGAACACTGAAGCTTTCTTT
CASRPTGANTEAFF
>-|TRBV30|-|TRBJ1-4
TGTGCCTGGAGTCGGGACTCGGAGGAAAAACTGTTTTTT
CAWSRDSEEKLFF
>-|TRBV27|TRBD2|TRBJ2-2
TGTGCCAGCAGTTTAGCGGGGGGATCATCCGGGGAGCTGTTTTTT
CASSLAGGSSGELFF
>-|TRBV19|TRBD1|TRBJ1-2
TGTGCCAGTAGGCCATCCGGGACAGGGGCATGGAAGTATGGCTACACCTTC
CASRPSGTGAWKYGYTF
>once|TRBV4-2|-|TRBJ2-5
TGTGCCAGCAGCCAAGATACCCTGGACTCCCCAACCCAGTACTTC
CASSQDTLDSPTQYF
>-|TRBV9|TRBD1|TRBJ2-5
TGTGCCAGCAGCGGGGGACAGCCCCAAGAGACCCAGTACTTC
CASSGGQPQETQYF
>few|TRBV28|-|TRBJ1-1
TGTGCCAGCAGTTTATTTAGCCCTAGGTCGTCTGAAGCTTTCTTT
CASSLFSPRSSEAFF
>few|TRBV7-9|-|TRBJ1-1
TGTGCCAGCAGCCGGACAGAGAACACTGAAGCTTTCTTT
CASSRTENTEAFF
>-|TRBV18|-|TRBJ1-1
TGTGCCAGCTCACCCTCCAGATGGGGCGCTGAAGCTTTCTTT
CASSPSRWGAEAFF
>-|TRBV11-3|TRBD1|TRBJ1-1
TGTGCCAGCAGCTCCCAGGCGGGACAGAAAGCTTTCTTT
CASSSQAGQKAFF
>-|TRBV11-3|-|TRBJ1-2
TGTGCCAGCAGCTTAGCCGGCTATGGCTACACCTTC
CASSLAGYGYTF
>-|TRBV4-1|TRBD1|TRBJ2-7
TGCGCCAGCAGCCAAAGACAGGGTTTCGGCGAGCAGTACTTC
CASSQRQGFGEQYF
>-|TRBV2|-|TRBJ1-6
TGTGCCAGCAGTAACAGGAATTCACCCCTCCACTTT
CASSNRNSPLHF
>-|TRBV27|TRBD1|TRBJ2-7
TGTGCCAGCAGTTTAACCGGGACAGGGGGCTTCTACGAGCAGTACTTC
CASSLTGTGGFYEQYF
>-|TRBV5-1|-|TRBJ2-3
TGCGCCAGCAGGGTTTGGCCAACAGATACGCAGTATTTT
CASRVWPTDTQYF
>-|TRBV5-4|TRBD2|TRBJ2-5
TGTGCCAGCAGCCGTGGGGGACTAGCGGAAGAGACCCAGTACTTC
CASSRGGLAEETQYF
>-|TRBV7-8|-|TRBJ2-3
TGTGCCAGCAGCTTCCTCCAGGGTCCCACAGATACGCAGTATTTT
CASSFLQGPTDTQYF
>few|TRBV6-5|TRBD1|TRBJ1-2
TGTGCCAGCAGTGCCCAGGGGGCGCGTTTAGCCGGCTACACCTTC
CASSAQGARLAGYTF
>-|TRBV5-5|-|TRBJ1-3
TGTGCCAGCAGCTTTACGACGGGCTCTGGAAACACCATATATTTT
CASSFTTGSGNTIYF
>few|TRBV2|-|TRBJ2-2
TGTGCCTGCAAGCCCTCGGTTATCTTCTCTGGGGAGCTGTTTTTT
CACKPSVIFSGELFF
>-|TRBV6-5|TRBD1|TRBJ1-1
TGTGCCAGCATCAAACCAGGGGGACTTACTGAAGCTTTCTTT
CASIKPGGLTEAFF
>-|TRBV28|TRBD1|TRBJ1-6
TGTGCCAGCAGTTTGTGGCCGGGACAGGGTAATTCACCCCTCCACTTT
CASSLWPGQGNSPLHF
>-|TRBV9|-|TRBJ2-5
TGTGCCAGCAGCGTAGGAAGCGGCGAGACCCAGTACTTC
CASSVGSGETQYF
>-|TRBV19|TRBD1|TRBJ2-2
TGTGCCAGTAGTAGGACAGGGGGCTCATTCACCGGGGAGCTGTTTTTT
CASSRTGGSFTGELFF
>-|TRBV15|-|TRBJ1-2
TGTGCCACCTCGGACAGTAACTATGGTTACACCTTC
CATSDSNYGYTF
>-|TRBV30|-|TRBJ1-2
TGTGCCTGGGAAGACAGCCCTAGGGGTGGCTACACCTTC
CAWEDSPRGGYTF
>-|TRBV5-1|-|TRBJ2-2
TGCGCCAGCAGCTTCTCCCCAGGCGGGGAGCTGTTTTTC
CASSFSPGGELFF
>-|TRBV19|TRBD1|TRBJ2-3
TGTGCCAGTAGTATGACAGGGATAAACACAGATACGCAGTATTTT
CASSMTGINTDTQYF
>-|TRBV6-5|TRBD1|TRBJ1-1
TGTGCCAGCAGTTTTTGGACAGGGTATACTGAAGCTTTCTTT
CASSFWTGYTEAFF
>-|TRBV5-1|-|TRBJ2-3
TGCGCCAGCAGTCGAGGCGGGGATAGAGCAGATACGCAGTATTTT
CASSRGGDRADTQYF
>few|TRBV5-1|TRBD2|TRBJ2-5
TGCGCCAGCAGCTTGGGGACCCTTAGCGGGGGGGCCCAGGAGACCCAGTACTTC
CASSLGTLSGGAQETQYF
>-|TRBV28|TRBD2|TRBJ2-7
TGTGCCACCCCGGGGGGGCTGACCGAGCAGTACTTC
CATPGGLTEQYF
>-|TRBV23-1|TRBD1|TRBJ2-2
TGCGCCAGCAGTCAATCCTCTTCCCGGGACAGGGCCGGGGAGCTGTTTTTT
CASSQSSSRDRAGELFF
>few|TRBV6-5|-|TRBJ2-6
TGTGCCAGCAGTTACTCCCTAGCGTCTGGGGCCAACGTCCTGACTTTC
CASSYSLASGANVLTF
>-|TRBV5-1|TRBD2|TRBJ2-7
TGCGCCAGCAGCACCCCACTAGCGGGGCATTACGAGCAGTACTTC
CASSTPLAGHYEQYF
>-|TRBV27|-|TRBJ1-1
TGTGCCAGCAGTCCGATACTGACTTCAACTAGGAACACTGAAGCTTTCTTT
CASSPILTSTRNTEAFF
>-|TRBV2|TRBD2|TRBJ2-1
TGTGCCACCTTGGATAGCGGGGGGTCCTACAATGAGCAGTTCTTC
CATLDSGGSYNEQFF
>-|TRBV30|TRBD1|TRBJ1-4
TGTGCCTGGGAGGGACAGTTTAATGAAAAACTGTTTTTT
CAWEGQFNEKLFF
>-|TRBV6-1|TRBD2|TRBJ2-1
TGTGCCAGCAGCGATGGACTAGCATCCTACAATGAGCAGTTCTTC
CASSDGLASYNEQFF
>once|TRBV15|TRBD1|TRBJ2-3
TGTGCCACCAGCCCTACACGACAGGGGCGAAGAGATACGCAGTATTTT
CATSPTRQGRRDTQYF